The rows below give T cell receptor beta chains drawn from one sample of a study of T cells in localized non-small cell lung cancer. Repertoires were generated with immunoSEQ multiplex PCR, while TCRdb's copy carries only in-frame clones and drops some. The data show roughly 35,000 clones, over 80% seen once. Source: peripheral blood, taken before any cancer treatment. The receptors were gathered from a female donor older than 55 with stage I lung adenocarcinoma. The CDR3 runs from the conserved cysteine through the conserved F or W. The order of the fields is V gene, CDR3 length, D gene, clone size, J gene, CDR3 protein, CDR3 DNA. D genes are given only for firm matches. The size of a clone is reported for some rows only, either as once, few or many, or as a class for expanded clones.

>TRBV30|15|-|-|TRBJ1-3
CAWSISGMTGNTIYF
TGTGCCTGGAGTATCTCCGGTATGACTGGAAACACCATATATTTT
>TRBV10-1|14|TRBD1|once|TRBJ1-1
CASSGQGVGTEAFF
TGCGCCAGCAGTGGACAGGGGGTCGGCACTGAAGCTTTCTTT
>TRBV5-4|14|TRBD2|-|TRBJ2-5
CASSLGTRGETQYF
TGTGCCAGCAGCTTAGGGACTAGGGGAGAGACCCAGTACTTC
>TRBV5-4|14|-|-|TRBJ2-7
CATGHTSGSYEQYF
TGTGCCACTGGACACACCTCGGGCTCCTACGAGCAGTACTTC
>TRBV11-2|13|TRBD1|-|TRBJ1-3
CASSLEFQGVIDF
TGTGCCAGCAGCTTAGAGTTTCAGGGGGTTATCGATTTT
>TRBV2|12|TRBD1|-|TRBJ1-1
CASRRTGSEAFF
TGTGCCAGCAGAAGGACAGGGTCTGAAGCTTTCTTT
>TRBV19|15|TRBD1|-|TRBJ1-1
CASSPGTGWDTEAFF
TGTGCCAGTAGTCCGGGGACAGGGTGGGACACTGAAGCTTTCTTT
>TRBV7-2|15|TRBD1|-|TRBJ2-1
CASSGPTGSYNEQFF
TGTGCCAGCAGCGGGCCGACAGGGTCCTACAATGAGCAGTTCTTC
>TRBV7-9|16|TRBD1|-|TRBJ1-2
CASSSPLGQGIYGYTF
TGTGCCAGCAGCTCTCCGTTGGGACAGGGGATCTATGGCTACACCTTC
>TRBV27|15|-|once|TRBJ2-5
CASSFYGTRGETQYF
TGTGCCAGCAGTTTCTACGGGACAAGGGGAGAGACCCAGTACTTC
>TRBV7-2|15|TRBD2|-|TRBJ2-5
CASSLGAGGHETQYF
TGTGCCAGCAGCTTAGGGGCGGGGGGTCACGAGACCCAGTACTTC
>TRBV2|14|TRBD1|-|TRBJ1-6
CATSQGAHNSPLHF
TGTGCCACCTCGCAGGGGGCGCATAATTCACCCCTCCACTTT
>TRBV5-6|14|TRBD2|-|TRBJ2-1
CASRRTSGLNEQFF
TGTGCCAGCAGGAGGACTAGCGGGCTCAATGAGCAGTTCTTC
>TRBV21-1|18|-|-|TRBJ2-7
CASSKAKKGVLTSYEQYF
TGTGCCAGCAGCAAAGCCAAAAAGGGAGTCCTTACATCCTACGAGCAGTACTTC
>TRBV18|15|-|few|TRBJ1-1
CASSPRSSGQPEAFF
TGTGCCAGCTCACCTCGCTCTAGCGGACAGCCTGAAGCTTTCTTT
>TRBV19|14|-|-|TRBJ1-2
CASTPGSGNYGYTF
TGTGCCAGTACCCCTGGGTCAGGGAACTATGGCTACACCTTC
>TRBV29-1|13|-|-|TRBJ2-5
CSVEGGARETQYF
TGCAGCGTTGAGGGGGGGGCGCGGGAGACCCAGTACTTC
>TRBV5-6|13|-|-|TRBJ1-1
CASSFGGNTEAFF
TGTGCCAGCAGCTTTGGAGGGAACACTGAAGCTTTCTTT
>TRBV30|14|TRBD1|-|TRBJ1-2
CAWRGQGSSYGYTF
TGTGCCTGGAGAGGACAGGGATCATCCTATGGCTACACCTTC
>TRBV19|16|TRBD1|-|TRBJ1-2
CASSIGTGRDYGGYTF
TGTGCCAGTAGTATCGGGACAGGGAGGGACTATGGTGGCTACACCTTC
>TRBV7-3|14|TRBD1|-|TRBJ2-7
CASSIGQGPYEQYF
TGTGCCAGCAGCATAGGACAGGGACCCTACGAGCAGTACTTC
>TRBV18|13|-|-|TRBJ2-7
CASSPPSQYEQYF
TGTGCCAGCTCACCACCCAGCCAGTACGAGCAGTACTTC
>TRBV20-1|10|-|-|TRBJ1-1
CSGTGTEAFF
TGCAGTGGGACTGGCACTGAAGCTTTCTTT